This T cell receptor (beta chain) was identified in a study of metastatic and nonmetastatic thyroid tumors (dated by TCRdb to 2020 to 2022). Some background on the complete study: Repertoires were compared across peripheral blood and tumor or nodule tissue samples from malignant and benign thyroid patients.

V gives up 1 base and J gives up 3 bases, and the segment between their germline ends measures 18 bases. The CDR3 spans 17 residues, from the cysteine through the phenylalanine. The retained sequence is limited to the CDR3, 51 bases, with the frame set at the first base. As encoded in the germline V gene, CDR1 is SGHVS while CDR2 is FNYEAQ. Study-level results and caveats: In both blood and tumor samples, malignant tumors were reported to have significantly higher TCR beta diversity than benign nodules.

This clone was seen many times. The antigen this receptor binds is unknown. The input lacks base qualities; no much larger clone sits a single base away. Receptors were amplified or captured by PCR. The sample was run on an Illumina HiSeq 4000. High-throughput sequencing was used to profile the CDR3 region of the TCR beta-chain in every patient. Per the authors' processing: A classifier to discriminate distant-metastatic papillary thyroid cancer patients was built from CDR3 differences across clinicopathological groups. Repertoire diversity was assessed with the Shannon index, and tumor-blood repertoire similarity with the Morisita-Horn index. TCRdb reprocessed the public reads (quality trimming at Q25 with fastp, clone calling with MiXCR) and kept in-frame beta chains. TCRdb, not the original authors, processed these V and J calls. The sample table records 25,000 to 35,000 clones; around 15% of these occur just once. The ten largest clonotypes hold about 4.8% of the sample.

Before undergoing thyroid surgery, none of the patients had been given any kind of treatment. Using T-cell receptor beta sequencing, the study looked back at clinical samples from patients collected from 2012 to 2018. Source material: blood. The TCR comes from a female donor with papillary thyroid cancer or a benign thyroid nodule (not recorded which). Some clones in this sample may be carry-over from other donors' samples. Here the chain combines TRBV7-6 and TRBJ2-5; TRBD2 is a possible D gene, resting on 7 matching bases. The DNA sequence is given as TGTGCCAGCAGCTTAGTCGCAGGAGGGGGACTAAAAGAGACCCAGTACTTC. This encodes CASSLVAGGGLKETQYF.